Here is one T cell receptor beta chain with its context. Its antigen remains unknown. The CDR3 is made up of 16 amino acids. V gave up 0 bases and J gave up 2 bases; unmatched junction bases: 6. CDR1 SGHRS and CDR2 YFSETQ come from the germline V gene. This record comes from a study of T cells in Graves' hyperthyroidism and ophthalmopathy. Hyperthyroidism of Graves' type that showed no ophthalmopathy progression within 18 months was stable. Hyperthyroidism had been newly diagnosed in patients aged 18 to 65, and its duration was under 2 months. TCR beta CDR3 region amplification was performed from RNA transcripts. Using the HTBI primer set, a first-round RT-PCR was run on the TCR CDR3. TCRdb re-called the multiplex PCR reads through MiXCR, storing one row per CDR3 protein. The repertoire holds 200,000 to 250,000 distinct CDR3 sequences, around a sixth seen once, with around 48% in the top ten. Overall study results and limits: A model of 13 V-J pairs discriminated ophthalmopathy from stable hyperthyroidism. Expanded thyroid clonotypes (above 0.001) were mostly also found in blood.

The clonotype comes from a woman in her 50s with Graves' hyperthyroidism. Sample: blood. The chain uses TRBV5-1 and TRBJ2-5, with 8 positions matching TRBD1. DNA of the CDR3: TGCGCCAGCAGCTTGGGGGACAGGAGGGGGCAAGAGACCCAGTACTTC. As protein: CASSLGDRRGQETQYF.